This T cell receptor (beta chain) was recovered during a study of cytomegalovirus exposure and HLA in healthy donors. This PCR relied on a set of 60 Vbeta primers and 13 Jbeta primers. Generated by immunoSEQ multiplex PCR, the TCRdb table keeps only in-frame clones and is missing some. Of 150,000 to 200,000 clones in the sample, around four fifths are singletons; the top ten hold roughly 1.7%. The CDR3 is made up of 16 amino acids. V lost 10 bases and J 4 bases, leaving 26 bases between the germline ends. Germline V gives CDR1 ENHRY, CDR2 SYGVKD. This clone was recorded a few times. What it binds is unknown. General study results and limits: Researchers had no immune exposure information except CMV serostatus available. Highest at DRB1 and lowest at HLA-C, TCR association rates differed among HLA loci in a later analysis. Excluded were some V segments that proved indistinguishable, including TRBV6-2 and TRBV6-3. TCR beta chains associated with HLA were, in a later analysis, more clonally expanded than equally common others.

The receptor was isolated from a man aged 35 to 55 in good health and CMV-seropositive. The sample taken for sequencing was PBMCs. This chain joins TRBV10-3 and TRBJ2-7; possibly TRBD1 for D (5 bases). This CDR3 is CATRAAYTGVHYEQYF. CDR3 nucleotides: TGTGCCACCCGGGCCGCCTATACAGGAGTCCATTACGAGCAGTACTTC.